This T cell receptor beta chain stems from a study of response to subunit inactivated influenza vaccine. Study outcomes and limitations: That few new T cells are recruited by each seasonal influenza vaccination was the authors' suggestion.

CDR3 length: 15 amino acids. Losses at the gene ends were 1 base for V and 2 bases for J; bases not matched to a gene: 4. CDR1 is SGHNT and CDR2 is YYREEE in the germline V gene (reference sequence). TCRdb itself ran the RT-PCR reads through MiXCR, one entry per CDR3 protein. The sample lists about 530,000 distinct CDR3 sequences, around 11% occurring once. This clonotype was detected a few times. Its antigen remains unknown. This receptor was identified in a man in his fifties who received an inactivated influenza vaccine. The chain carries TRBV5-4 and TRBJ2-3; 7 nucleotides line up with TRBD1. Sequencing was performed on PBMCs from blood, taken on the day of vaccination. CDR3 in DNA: TGTGCCAGCAGCTTGTACAGGGGCCCCACAGATACGCAGTATTTT. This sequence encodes CASSLYRGPTDTQYF. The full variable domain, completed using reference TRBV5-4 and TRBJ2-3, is ETGVTQSPTHLIKTRGQQVTLRCSSQSGHNTVSWYQQALGQGPQFIFQYYREEENGRGNFPPRFSGLQFPNYSSELNVNALELDDSALYLCASSLYRGPTDTQYFGPGTRLTVL.